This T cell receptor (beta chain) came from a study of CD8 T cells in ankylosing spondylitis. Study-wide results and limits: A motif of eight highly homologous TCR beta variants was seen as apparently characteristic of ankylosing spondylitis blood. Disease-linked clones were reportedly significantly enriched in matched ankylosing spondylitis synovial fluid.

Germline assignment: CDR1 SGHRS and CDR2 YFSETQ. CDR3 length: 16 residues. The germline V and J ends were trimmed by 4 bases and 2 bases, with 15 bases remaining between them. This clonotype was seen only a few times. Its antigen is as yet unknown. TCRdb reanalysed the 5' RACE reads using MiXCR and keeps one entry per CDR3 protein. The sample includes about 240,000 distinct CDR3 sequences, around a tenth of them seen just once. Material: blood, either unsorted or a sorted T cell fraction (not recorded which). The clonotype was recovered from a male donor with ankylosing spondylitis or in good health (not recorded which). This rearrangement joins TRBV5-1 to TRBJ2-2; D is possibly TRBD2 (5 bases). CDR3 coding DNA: TGCGCCAGCAGCCGCATTTTCGCGGGTAACACCGGGGAGCTGTTTTTT. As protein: CASSRIFAGNTGELFF.